This T cell receptor (beta chain) is from a study of beta chain features in type 1 diabetes. Across the study: Cell yields, gender and age were similar in healthy donors and patients.

The table lists this clone with a few counts. Its antigen is as yet unknown. Deletions cut 7 bases from V and 2 bases from J, with 9 bases between. Looked up from germline, CDR1 is SQVTM and CDR2 is ANQGSEA. The CDR3 totals 13 residues. What was sequenced were expressed TCRB transcripts, since all of the isolated RNA had been reverse transcribed. The assay was immunoSEQ multiplex PCR, and TCRdb's table has in-frame clones only and misses some. The sample has hundreds of thousands of clones; around an eighth are singletons. Every sorted population was more than 95% pure. The study's findings and limits: Naive, central memory and regulatory TCRB repertoires appeared more similar among patients than healthy donors. Shortening of TCRB CDR3s, moderate but significant, appeared in all four CD4+ subsets of Type 1 diabetes patients.

The V gene is TRBV29-1, the J gene TRBJ2-6, with D perhaps being TRBD1 or TRBD2 (5 bases each). What was sequenced was naive CD4+ T cells from blood. The receptor was isolated from a man younger than 35 with type 1 diabetes. CDR3 amino acids: CSGQGAGANVLTF. CDR3 DNA: TGCAGCGGCCAGGGAGCTGGGGCCAACGTCCTGACTTTC.